The clone carrying this TCR beta chain was picked up many times. This specimen belongs to a study of T-cell reconstitution after alpha-beta-depleted transplantation in children. Unique molecular identifiers were used to barcode this TCRbeta library. TCRdb re-derived calls from the PCR reads in MiXCR, one entry per CDR3 protein. The repertoire has under 450,000 distinct CDR3 sequences, 16% of them found once; the top ten carry approximately 28%. J was trimmed by 5 bases and V by 10 bases; bases with no gene match: 20. The CDR3 is 18 residues long. Per the germline V gene, CDR1 is MNHEY and CDR2 is SVGAGI.

Source: PBMCs, mostly from graft donor cells, taken 360 days after TCRalphabeta/CD19-depleted stem cell transplant. The TCR comes from a boy younger than two who had a stem cell transplant for Wiskott-Aldrich syndrome, so the T cells may come from the graft donor. This rearrangement joins TRBV6-5 to TRBJ1-6, with 7 positions matching TRBD1. The CDR3 loop reads CATKGAKLERGHNSPLHF. The CDR3, as DNA: TGTGCCACCAAGGGTGCGAAGCTTGAAAGGGGGCATAATTCACCCCTCCACTTT.